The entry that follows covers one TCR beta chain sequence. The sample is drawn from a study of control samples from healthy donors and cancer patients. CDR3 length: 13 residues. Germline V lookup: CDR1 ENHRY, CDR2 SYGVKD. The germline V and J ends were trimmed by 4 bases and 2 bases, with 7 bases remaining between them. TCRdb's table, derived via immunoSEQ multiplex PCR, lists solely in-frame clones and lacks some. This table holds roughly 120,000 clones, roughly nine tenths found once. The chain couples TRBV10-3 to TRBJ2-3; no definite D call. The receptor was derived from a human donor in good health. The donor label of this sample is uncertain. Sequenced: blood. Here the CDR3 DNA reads TGTGCCATCAGTGTGGATGCCACAGATACGCAGTATTTT. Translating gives CAISVDATDTQYF.